These 20 T cell receptor beta chains were all obtained from the same sample, sequenced in a study of blood T cell repertoires in COVID-19. Using immunoSEQ multiplex PCR, the repertoire was profiled, and TCRdb retains in-frame clones only, with some absent. The sample contains roughly 260,000 clones, 75% to 90% of which appear only once. Sequenced: peripheral blood. Receptors originate from a woman aged 45-65 years who had recovered from COVID-19.

This clone appeared a few times. This chain uses TRBV19 with TRBJ1-1; weak D call: TRBD1 (5 bases). The germline V gene encodes CDR1 LNHDA and CDR2 SQIVND (reference sequence). The CDR3 extends over 14 amino acids. The V gene lost 3 bases and the J gene lost 6 bases, with 14 bases spanning the gap. The chain's CDR3 is CASSINIRGAEAFF. CDR3 nucleotides: TGTGCCAGTAGTATTAACATAAGGGGCGCTGAAGCTTTCTTT.

The chain uses TRBV3-1 (or the pseudogene TRBV3-2) and TRBJ2-5, with D tentatively TRBD1 (6 bases). Trimming pared 4 bases from V and 5 bases from J, leaving 14 bases between. The V gene's germline CDR1 is LGHDT and CDR2 YNNKEL (reference sequence). CDR3 length: 14 amino acids. CDR3 loop: CASSPSRDTETQYF. The CDR3 DNA reads TGTGCCAGCAGCCCGTCCAGGGACACGGAGACCCAGTACTTC.

The rearrangement uses TRBV6-1 and TRBJ2-7, with TRBD2 matching over 7 bases. Germline-derived CDR1 and CDR2 are MNHNS and SASEGT. This CDR3 contains 15 residues. V lost 1 base to trimming and J lost 1 base; unmatched junction nucleotides: 4. The chain's CDR3 is CASSEEASGSYEQYF. CDR3 nucleotides: TGTGCCAGCAGTGAAGAGGCTAGCGGTTCCTACGAGCAGTACTTC.

A few counts support this clone. The chain links TRBV4-2 to TRBJ1-1; 7 positions agree with TRBD1. Germline values: CDR1 LGHNA, CDR2 YNFKEQ. The CDR3 totals 15 residues. V was clipped by 4 bases and J by 0 bases; unmatched bases: 5. CDR3 loop: CASSPTTGMNTEAFF. CDR3 sequence (DNA): TGTGCCAGCAGCCCCACGACAGGGATGAACACTGAAGCTTTCTTT.

V gene TRBV30 combines with J gene TRBJ2-5; 9 positions agree with TRBD1. Germline values: CDR1 GTSNPN, CDR2 SVGIG (reference sequence). V gave up 5 bases and J gave up 5 bases; unmatched junction bases: 12. The CDR3 is 15 residues long. The CDR3 sequence is CAWSIPGTGRETQYF. The CDR3 DNA sequence: TGTGCCTGGTCCATCCCCGGGACAGGGAGGGAGACCCAGTACTTC.

The V call is TRBV5-8, the J call TRBJ1-2; maybe TRBD1 (6 bases). Germline V gene lookup returns CDR1 SGHTS and CDR2 YDEGEE. The CDR3 consists of 16 residues. Trimming took 4 bases from V and 8 from J, leaving 24 bases between them. The CDR3 region is CASSHIPGTTKSGYTF. The CDR3 region has the DNA TGTGCCAGCAGCCATATACCGGGGACAACGAAAAGCGGCTACACCTTC.

The chain carries TRBV4-2 and TRBJ2-5, with 7 bases matching TRBD2. This CDR3 region has 14 residues. Germline V gene data show CDR1 as LGHNA and CDR2 as YNFKEQ. Trimming took 8 bases from V and 4 from J; bases not matched to a gene: 10. CDR3 DNA: TGTGCCAGCGGTCCCTGGGGGGGTTTAGAGACCCAGTACTTC. This sequence encodes CASGPWGGLETQYF.

There are a few counts of this clone. The V call is TRBV9, the J call TRBJ1-2; 7 positions match TRBD1. CDR3 length equals 14 residues. V lost 7 bases and J lost 7; bases outside the gene matches: 13. Per the germline V gene, CDR1 is SGDLS and CDR2 is YYNGEE. For the CDR3, the DNA is TGTGCCAGCGGAGGACAGGTTCTATCGAGTGGCTACACCTTC. Translating it yields CASGGQVLSSGYTF.

The V and J genes are TRBV5-5 and TRBJ2-7, with 8 bases that match TRBD1. V shed 4 bases and J 2 bases; nucleotides not matched to a gene: 8. CDR3 length: 15 amino acids. Germline V gene lookup returns CDR1 SGHKS and CDR2 YYEKEE (reference sequence). The CDR3 coding sequence is TGTGCCAGCAGCCCGCGGACAGGGCTCCCCTACGAGCAGTACTTC. Protein product: CASSPRTGLPYEQYF.

The V gene is TRBV7-2, the J gene TRBJ1-2; the D is unclear. There are 15 residues in the CDR3. V lost 4 bases, J lost 6 bases, and 18 bases lay in between. Germline V gene lookup returns CDR1 SGHTA and CDR2 FQGNSA. CDR3 nucleotides: TGTGCCAGCAGCTCAGCCCGAACCATACTCAATGGCTACACCTTC. It encodes CASSSARTILNGYTF.

This clone was counted a single time. V is TRBV19 and J is TRBJ1-1; TRBD1 matches at 9 bases. This CDR3 has 16 amino acids. Germline V gene data show CDR1 as LNHDA and CDR2 as SQIVND (reference sequence). Trimming at V came to 3 bases and at J to 5 bases, leaving 10 bases not matched to a gene. The CDR3: CASSMSTGGAGTEAFF. The CDR3 DNA reads TGTGCCAGTAGTATGAGTACAGGGGGCGCAGGAACTGAAGCTTTCTTT. Full variable domain (remainder filled in from reference TRBV19 and TRBJ1-1): DGGITQSPKYLFRKEGQNVTLSCEQNLNHDAMYWYRQDPGQGLRLIYYSQIVNDFQKGDIAEGYSVSREKKESFPLTVTSAQKNPTAFYLCASSMSTGGAGTEAFFGQGTRLTVV.

The chain links TRBV6-1 to TRBJ1-5, with D maybe TRBD1 (6 bases). Between the trimmed V and J ends, which lost 1 base and 6 bases, there was a span of 22 bases. The CDR3 has 18 residues. CDR1 and CDR2 from the germline V gene are MNHNS and SASEGT. The CDR3 here is CASSEGRGTGPKGQPQHF. CDR3 sequence (DNA): TGTGCCAGCAGTGAAGGCAGGGGTACAGGGCCTAAGGGTCAGCCCCAGCATTTT.

The chain employs TRBV27 and TRBJ2-5; no firm D call. Germline lookup yields CDR1 MNHEY and CDR2 SMNVEV (reference sequence). The CDR3 covers 14 residues. V was pared by 3 bases and J by 4 bases, with 12 bases between. The CDR3: CASSFLTNRETQYF. In DNA, the CDR3 is TGTGCCAGCAGTTTCTTAACGAATAGAGAGACCCAGTACTTC.

This chain joins TRBV19 and TRBJ2-4, with D possibly matching TRBD1 (6 bases). Per the germline V gene, CDR1 is LNHDA and CDR2 is SQIVND (reference sequence). V lost 5 bases and J 9 bases, leaving 17 bases between the germline ends. The CDR3 spans 14 residues. CDR3 bases: TGTGCCAGTAGTTCCCCCGACAGGTCCACCATTCAGTACTTC. Amino acids: CASSSPDRSTIQYF.

The chain combines TRBV21-1 with TRBJ1-1; the table calls TRBD1, which could not be checked here. TRBV21-1 is designated a pseudogene. The CDR3 extends over 13 amino acids. The CDR3 loop reads CASSKKQGPEAFF. DNA for the CDR3: TGTGCCAGCAGCAAGAAACAGGGCCCTGAAGCTTTCTTT.

The chain joins TRBV7-2 to TRBJ1-6, with TRBD1 identical over 11 bases. Germline trimming cut 5 bases from V and 9 bases from J; bases unmatched to any gene: 9. Per the germline V gene, CDR1 is SGHTA and CDR2 is FQGNSA. This CDR3 has 16 residues. In DNA form, the CDR3 reads TGTGCCAGCAGCCTTCGGACAGGGGGCGATAGTTCACCCCTCCACTTT. Translation gives CASSLRTGGDSSPLHF.

V gene TRBV6-2 or TRBV6-3 combines with J gene TRBJ2-1; 8 nucleotides line up with TRBD2. The CDR3 runs to 17 residues. Unmatched junction bases numbered 12, after V lost 5 bases and J lost 3 bases. Looked up from germline, CDR1 is MNHEY and CDR2 is SVGEGT. The CDR3 region is CASSLSPGRANYNEQFF. Written as DNA, the CDR3 is TGTGCCAGCAGTCTCTCCCCCGGGAGGGCGAACTACAATGAGCAGTTCTTC.

This rearrangement joins TRBV11-2 to TRBJ2-7; 14 nucleotides align to TRBD2. With V trimmed by 3 bases and J by 5 bases, 6 bases remained unmatched. This CDR3 is built from 16 residues. Per the germline V gene, CDR1 is SGHAT and CDR2 is FQNNGV. In DNA, the CDR3 is TGTGCCAGCAGCTTGGGCTGGGGACTAGCGGGAGACGAGCAGTACTTC. It yields the protein CASSLGWGLAGDEQYF. The full variable domain, in which reference TRBV11-2 and TRBJ2-7 provide the parts outside the CDR3, is EAGVAQSPRYKIIEKRQSVAFWCNPISGHATLYWYQQILGQGPKLLIQFQNNGVVDDSQLPKDRFSAERLKGVDSTLKIQPAKLEDSAVYLCASSLGWGLAGDEQYFGPGTRLTVT.

The rearrangement links TRBV6-5 to TRBJ1-1; 10 bases agree with TRBD1. Losses at the gene ends were 6 bases for V and 4 bases for J; bases not matched to a gene: 8. Germline V CDR1 and CDR2: MNHEY, SVGAGI. CDR3 length equals 15 residues. The CDR3 nucleotides are TGTGCCAGCAGGGAGACAGGGGGCCAGCTCACTGAAGCTTTCTTT. It specifies CASRETGGQLTEAFF.

The genes are TRBV5-4 and TRBJ1-1, with D unresolved. The germline V and J ends were trimmed by 3 bases and 0 bases, with 9 bases remaining between them. This CDR3 comprises 14 residues. Germline-derived CDR1 and CDR2 are SGHNT and YYREEE (reference sequence). CDR3 in amino acids: CASSSVQMNTEAFF. The CDR3 DNA follows: TGTGCCAGCAGCTCTGTACAGATGAACACTGAAGCTTTCTTT.